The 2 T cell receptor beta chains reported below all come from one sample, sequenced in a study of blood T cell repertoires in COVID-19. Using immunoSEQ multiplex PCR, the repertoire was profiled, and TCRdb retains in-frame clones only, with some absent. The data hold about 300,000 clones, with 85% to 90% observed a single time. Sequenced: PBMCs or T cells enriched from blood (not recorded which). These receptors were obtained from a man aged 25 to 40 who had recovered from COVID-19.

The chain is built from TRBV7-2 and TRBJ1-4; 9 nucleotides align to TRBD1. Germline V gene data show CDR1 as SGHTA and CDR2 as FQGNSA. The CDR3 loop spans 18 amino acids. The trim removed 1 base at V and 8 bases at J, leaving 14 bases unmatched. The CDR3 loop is CASSLGLWSHRGPEKLFF. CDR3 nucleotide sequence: TGTGCCAGCAGCTTAGGTCTATGGAGCCACAGGGGGCCGGAAAAACTGTTTTTT.

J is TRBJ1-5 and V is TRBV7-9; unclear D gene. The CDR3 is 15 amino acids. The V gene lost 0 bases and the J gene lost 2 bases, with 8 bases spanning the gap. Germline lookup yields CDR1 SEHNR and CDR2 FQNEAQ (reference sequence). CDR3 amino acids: CASSLAPGGNQPQHF. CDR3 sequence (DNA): TGTGCCAGCAGCTTAGCGCCCGGGGGCAATCAGCCCCAGCATTTT.